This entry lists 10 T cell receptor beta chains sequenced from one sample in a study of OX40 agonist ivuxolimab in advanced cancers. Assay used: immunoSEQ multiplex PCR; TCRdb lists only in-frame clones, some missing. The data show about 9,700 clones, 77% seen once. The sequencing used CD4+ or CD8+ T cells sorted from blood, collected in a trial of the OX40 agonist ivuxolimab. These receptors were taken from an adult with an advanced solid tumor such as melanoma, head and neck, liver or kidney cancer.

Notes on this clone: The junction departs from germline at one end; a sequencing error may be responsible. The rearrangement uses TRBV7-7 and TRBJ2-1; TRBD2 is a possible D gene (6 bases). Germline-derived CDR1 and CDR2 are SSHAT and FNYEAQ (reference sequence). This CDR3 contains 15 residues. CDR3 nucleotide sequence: TGTGCTAGCAGCGCAGAGGGACTCGGGGCGAATGAGCAGTTCTTC. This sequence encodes CASSAEGLGANEQFF.

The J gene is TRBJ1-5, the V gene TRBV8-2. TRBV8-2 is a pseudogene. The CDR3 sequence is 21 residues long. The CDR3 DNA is TGTGGCAGTGCATCCGCAGCCCCTTCGGGCCCCTCACTGTGTAGCAATCAGCCCCAGCATTTT. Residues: CGSASAAPSGPSLCSNQPQHF.

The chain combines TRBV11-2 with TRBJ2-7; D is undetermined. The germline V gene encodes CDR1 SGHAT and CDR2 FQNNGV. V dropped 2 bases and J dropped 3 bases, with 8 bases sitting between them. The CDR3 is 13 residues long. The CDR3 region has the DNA TGTGCCAGCAGCTTACACTACATCTACGAGCAGTACTTC. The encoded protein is CASSLHYIYEQYF. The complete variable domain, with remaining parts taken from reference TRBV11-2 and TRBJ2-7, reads EAGVAQSPRYKIIEKRQSVAFWCNPISGHATLYWYQQILGQGPKLLIQFQNNGVVDDSQLPKDRFSAERLKGVDSTLKIQPAKLEDSAVYLCASSLHYIYEQYFGPGTRLTVT.

The CDR3, as DNA: TGTGCCAGCAGTTATTCCAGGGAACGGGGTGAAGCTTTCTTT. It translates to CASSYSRERGEAFF. The genes are TRBV6-5 and TRBJ1-1, with D possibly being TRBD1 (5 bases). Between the trimmed V and J ends, which lost 3 bases and 7 bases, there was a span of 15 bases. Germline V gives CDR1 MNHEY, CDR2 SVGAGI. The CDR3 has 14 residues.

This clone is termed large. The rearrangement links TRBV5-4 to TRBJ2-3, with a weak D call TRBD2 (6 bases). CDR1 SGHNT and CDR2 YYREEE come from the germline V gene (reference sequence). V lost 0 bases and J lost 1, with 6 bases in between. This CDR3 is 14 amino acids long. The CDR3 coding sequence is TGTGCCAGCAGCTTGGCTAGCGGCACAGATACGCAGTATTTT. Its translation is CASSLASGTDTQYF.

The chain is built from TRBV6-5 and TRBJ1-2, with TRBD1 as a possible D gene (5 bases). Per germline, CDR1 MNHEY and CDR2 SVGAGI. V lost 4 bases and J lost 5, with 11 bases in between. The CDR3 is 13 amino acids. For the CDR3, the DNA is TGTGCCAGCAGTTTCTCGGGGGGGTATGGCTACACCTTC. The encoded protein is CASSFSGGYGYTF.

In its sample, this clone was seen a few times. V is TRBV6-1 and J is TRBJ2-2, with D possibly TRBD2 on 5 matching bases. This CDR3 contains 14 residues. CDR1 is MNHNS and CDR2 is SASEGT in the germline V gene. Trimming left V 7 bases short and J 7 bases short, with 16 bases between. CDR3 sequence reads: CASTIEEASGELFF. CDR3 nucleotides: TGTGCCAGCACCATAGAGGAGGCGAGCGGGGAGCTGTTTTTT.

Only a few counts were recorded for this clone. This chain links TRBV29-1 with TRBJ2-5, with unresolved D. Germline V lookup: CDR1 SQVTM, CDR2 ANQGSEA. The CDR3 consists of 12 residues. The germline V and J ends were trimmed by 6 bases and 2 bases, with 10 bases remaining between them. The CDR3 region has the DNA TGCAGCGTACCGTCCGCTCAAGAGACCCAGTACTTC. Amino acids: CSVPSAQETQYF.

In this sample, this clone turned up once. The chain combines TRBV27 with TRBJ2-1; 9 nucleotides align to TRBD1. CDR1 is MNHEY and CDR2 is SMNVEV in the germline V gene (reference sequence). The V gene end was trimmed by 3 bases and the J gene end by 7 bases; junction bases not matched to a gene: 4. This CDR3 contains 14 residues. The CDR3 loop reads CASSLGQGGNEQFF. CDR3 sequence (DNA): TGTGCCAGCAGTTTGGGACAGGGAGGGAATGAGCAGTTCTTC.

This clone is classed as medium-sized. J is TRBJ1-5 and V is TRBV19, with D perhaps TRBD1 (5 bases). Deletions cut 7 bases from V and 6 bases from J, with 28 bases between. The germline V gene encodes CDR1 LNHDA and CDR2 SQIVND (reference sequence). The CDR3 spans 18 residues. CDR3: CASNRGLLIPRRRQPQHF. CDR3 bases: TGTGCCAGTAACCGGGGGTTACTTATCCCGAGGAGACGTCAGCCCCAGCATTTT.